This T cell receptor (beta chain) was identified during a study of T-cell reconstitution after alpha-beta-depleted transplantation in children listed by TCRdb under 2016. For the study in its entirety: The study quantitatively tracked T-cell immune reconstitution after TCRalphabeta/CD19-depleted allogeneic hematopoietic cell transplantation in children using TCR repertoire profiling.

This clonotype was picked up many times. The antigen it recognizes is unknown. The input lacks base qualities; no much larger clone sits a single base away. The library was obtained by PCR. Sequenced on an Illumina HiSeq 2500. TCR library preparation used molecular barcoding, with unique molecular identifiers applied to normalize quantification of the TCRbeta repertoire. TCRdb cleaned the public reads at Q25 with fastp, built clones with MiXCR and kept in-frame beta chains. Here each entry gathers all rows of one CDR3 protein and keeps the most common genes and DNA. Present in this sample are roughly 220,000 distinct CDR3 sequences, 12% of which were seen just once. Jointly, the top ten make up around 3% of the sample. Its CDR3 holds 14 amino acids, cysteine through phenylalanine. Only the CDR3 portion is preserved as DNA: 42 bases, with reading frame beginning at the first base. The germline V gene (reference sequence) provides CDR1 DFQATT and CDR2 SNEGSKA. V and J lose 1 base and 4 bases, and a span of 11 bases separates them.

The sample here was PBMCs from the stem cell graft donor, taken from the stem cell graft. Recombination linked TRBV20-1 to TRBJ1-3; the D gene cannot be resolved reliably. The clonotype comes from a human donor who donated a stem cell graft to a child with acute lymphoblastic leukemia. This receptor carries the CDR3 CSARARIAGNTIYF. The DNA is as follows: TGCAGTGCTAGAGCTCGGATCGCAGGAAACACCATATATTTT.